The 14 T cell receptor beta chains below were found in one sample sequenced in a study of cytomegalovirus exposure and HLA in healthy donors. PCR employed 60 Vbeta and 13 Jbeta primers. Sequencing was performed with immunoSEQ multiplex PCR; in TCRdb, only in-frame clones are kept and a portion is missing. The repertoire holds about 160,000 clones, with about four fifths as singletons. The sample was PBMCs. The source of these receptors is a male donor in good health and CMV-seropositive.

The rearrangement joins TRBV10-3 to TRBJ2-3; possibly TRBD1 for D (5 bases). CDR1 ENHRY and CDR2 SYGVKD come from the germline V gene. The CDR3 loop spans 13 amino acids. The V and J ends lost 4 bases and 0 bases respectively, with 5 bases between them. This CDR3 is CAISGQSTDTQYF. The CDR3 DNA reads TGTGCCATCAGTGGACAGAGCACAGATACGCAGTATTTT.

The chain couples TRBV7-2 to TRBJ2-7; 8 bases agree with TRBD1. With 6 bases clipped from V and 3 bases from J, the junction kept 7 bases outside the gene matches. This CDR3 is built from 14 residues. CDR1 SGHTA and CDR2 FQGNSA come from the germline V gene. This CDR3 reads CASRTDRDLYEQYF. The CDR3, as DNA: TGTGCCAGCAGGACGGACAGGGACCTCTACGAGCAGTACTTC. Looking up the rest from reference TRBV7-2 and TRBJ2-7 gives the full variable domain: GAGVSQSPSNKVTEKGKDVELRCDPISGHTALYWYRQSLGQGLEFLIYFQGNSAPDKSGLPSDRFSAERTGGSVSTLTIQRTQQEDSAVYLCASRTDRDLYEQYFGPGTRLTVT.

The rearrangement joins TRBV2 to TRBJ1-6; D perhaps matches TRBD1 (6 bases). Trimming left V 3 bases short and J 7 bases short, with 16 bases between. Per germline, CDR1 SNHLY and CDR2 FYNNEI. This CDR3 is 16 amino acids long. The CDR3 protein is CASSDSFSGANSPLHF. CDR3 coding DNA: TGTGCCAGCAGTGACTCTTTTTCAGGGGCGAATTCACCCCTCCACTTT.

The CDR3 DNA is TGTGCCAGCAGATCAACCGGGACAGGGGGTCAGCCCCAGCATTTT. This gives the protein CASRSTGTGGQPQHF. The chain uses TRBV2 and TRBJ1-5, with 11 positions matching TRBD1. CDR3 length equals 15 residues. V shed 6 bases, J shed 6 bases, and the junction held 7 bases outside the gene matches. Germline CDR1 and CDR2: SNHLY and FYNNEI.

The CDR3: CASSVVSSGANVLTF. Written as DNA, the CDR3 is TGTGCCAGCAGCGTAGTTAGCTCTGGGGCCAACGTCCTGACTTTC. This chain connects TRBV9 to TRBJ2-6; no reliable D call. The V and J ends lost 0 bases and 0 bases respectively, with 4 bases between them. Germline assignment: CDR1 SGDLS and CDR2 YYNGEE. CDR3 length equals 15 residues. Full variable domain (rest looked up from reference TRBV9 and TRBJ2-6): DSGVTQTPKHLITATGQRVTLRCSPRSGDLSVYWYQQSLDQGLQFLIQYYNGEERAKGNILERFSAQQFPDLHSELNLSSLELGDSALYFCASSVVSSGANVLTFGAGSRLTVL.

This sequence joins TRBV19 and TRBJ2-7; TRBD1 matches 9 bases. Germline lookup yields CDR1 LNHDA and CDR2 SQIVND (reference sequence). Trimming at V came to 6 bases and at J to 6 bases, leaving 12 bases not matched to a gene. The CDR3 has 15 amino acids. Here the CDR3 reads CASSRTWTGAAEQYF. The DNA for the CDR3 is TGTGCCAGTAGCCGGACATGGACAGGGGCCGCCGAGCAGTACTTC.

The gene calls are TRBV6-6 and TRBJ2-1, with TRBD2 matching over 9 bases. CDR1 and CDR2 (germline): MNHNY, SVGAGI (reference sequence). V lost 4 bases and J lost 4; bases outside the gene matches: 5. The CDR3 runs to 15 residues. The CDR3 here is CASSSGTSRYNEQFF. CDR3 nucleotide sequence: TGTGCCAGCAGTTCCGGGACTAGCCGATACAATGAGCAGTTCTTC.

CDR3 bases: TGTGCCTGGAGTGTGCCGGGAAACAATCAGCCCCAGCATTTT. Protein product: CAWSVPGNNQPQHF. V usage is TRBV30 and J usage is TRBJ1-5; D ambiguous. Looked up from germline, CDR1 is GTSNPN and CDR2 is SVGIG (reference sequence). The germline V and J ends were trimmed by 0 bases and 3 bases, with 9 bases remaining between them. CDR3 length: 14 residues.

This clone was detected once. CDR3 DNA sequence: TGTGCCAGTAAAAGGGGACAGGGAAGCACCGGGGAGCTGTTTTTT. It encodes CASKRGQGSTGELFF. V usage is TRBV19 and J usage is TRBJ2-2; 9 bases are shared with TRBD1. The germline V gene encodes CDR1 LNHDA and CDR2 SQIVND (reference sequence). The CDR3 is made up of 15 amino acids. Unmatched junction bases numbered 7, after V lost 7 bases and J lost 4 bases.

This chain joins TRBV19 and TRBJ1-2; 7 bases are a match to TRBD1. The germline V gene has CDR1 LNHDA and CDR2 SQIVND (reference sequence). The CDR3 length is 13 residues. V dropped 3 bases and J dropped 2; count of bases not matched to a gene: 0. In DNA form, the CDR3 reads TGTGCCAGTAGTATGACAGGGAACTATGGCTACACCTTC. Its translation: CASSMTGNYGYTF.

DNA of the CDR3: TGTGCCAGCAGCTTGGGACTAGCGGGGCGCACAGATACGCAGTATTTT. Its protein is CASSLGLAGRTDTQYF. The chain uses TRBV5-8 and TRBJ2-3, with TRBD2 matching over 11 bases. CDR1 is SGHTS, CDR2 YDEGEE, per germline. There are 16 residues in the CDR3. V was clipped by 0 bases and J by 1 base; unmatched bases: 1.

This sequence joins TRBV28 and TRBJ2-7, with 11 bases matching TRBD2. Germline CDR1 reads MDHEN; CDR2 reads SYDVKM. The CDR3 runs 17 residues. The ends lost 3 bases at V and 0 bases at J; junction bases unmatched: 7. CDR3 region: CASSFSALAGDSYEQYF. CDR3 nucleotides: TGTGCCAGCAGTTTCTCAGCACTAGCGGGAGACTCCTACGAGCAGTACTTC.

V and J are TRBV15 and TRBJ2-6; the D is unclear. Germline V CDR1 and CDR2: LNHNV, YYDKDF (reference sequence). Deletions cut 5 bases from V and 0 bases from J, with 8 bases between. The CDR3 runs to 15 residues. The CDR3 coding sequence is TGTGCCACCAGCCCCAGTTACTCTGGGGCCAACGTCCTGACTTTC. Protein: CATSPSYSGANVLTF.

The V and J genes are TRBV27 and TRBJ1-1, with a weak D call TRBD1 (5 bases). V dropped 6 bases and J dropped 6 bases, with 8 bases sitting between them. Germline CDR1 MNHEY, CDR2 SMNVEV (reference sequence). This CDR3 has 11 residues. The CDR3, as DNA: TGTGCCAGCAGGGGGGAGGCTGAAGCTTTCTTT. As protein: CASRGEAEAFF.